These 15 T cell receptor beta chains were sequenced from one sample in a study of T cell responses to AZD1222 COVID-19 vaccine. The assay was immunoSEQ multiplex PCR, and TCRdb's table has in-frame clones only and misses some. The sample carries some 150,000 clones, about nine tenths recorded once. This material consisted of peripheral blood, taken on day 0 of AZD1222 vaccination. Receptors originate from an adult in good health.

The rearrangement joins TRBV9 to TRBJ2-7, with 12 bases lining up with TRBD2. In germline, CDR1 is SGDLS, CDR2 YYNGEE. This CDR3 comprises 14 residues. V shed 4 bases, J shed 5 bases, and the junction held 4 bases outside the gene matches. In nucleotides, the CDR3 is TGTGCCAGCAGCCCGACTAGCGGGGGACACGAGCAGTACTTC. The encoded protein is CASSPTSGGHEQYF.

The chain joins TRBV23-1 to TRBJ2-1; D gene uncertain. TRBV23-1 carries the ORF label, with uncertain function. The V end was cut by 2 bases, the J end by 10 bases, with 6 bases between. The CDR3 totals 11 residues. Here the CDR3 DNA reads TGCGCCAGCAGTCAAGTAGGGGAGCAGTTCTTC. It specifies CASSQVGEQFF.

CDR3 protein: CASSQKGQSPNYGYTF. Written as DNA, the CDR3 is TGTGCCAGCAGCCAAAAGGGACAGTCTCCTAACTATGGCTACACCTTC. The J gene is TRBJ1-2, the V gene TRBV7-9; 7 bases fit TRBD1. CDR1 SEHNR and CDR2 FQNEAQ come from the germline V gene (reference sequence). V was pared by 5 bases and J by 0 bases, with 9 bases of the junction left unmatched. The CDR3 consists of 16 residues. The full variable domain, its missing parts supplied by reference TRBV7-9 and TRBJ1-2, is DTGVSQNPRHKITKRGQNVTFRCDPISEHNRLYWYRQTLGQGPEFLTYFQNEAQLEKSRLLSDRFSAERPKGSFSTLEIQRTEQGDSAMYLCASSQKGQSPNYGYTFGSGTRLTVV.

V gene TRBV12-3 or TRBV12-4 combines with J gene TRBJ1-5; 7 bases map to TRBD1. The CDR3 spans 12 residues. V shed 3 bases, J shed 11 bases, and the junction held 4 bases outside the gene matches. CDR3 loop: CASSFRDSSQHF. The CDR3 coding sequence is TGTGCCAGCAGTTTCCGGGACAGTTCCCAGCATTTT.

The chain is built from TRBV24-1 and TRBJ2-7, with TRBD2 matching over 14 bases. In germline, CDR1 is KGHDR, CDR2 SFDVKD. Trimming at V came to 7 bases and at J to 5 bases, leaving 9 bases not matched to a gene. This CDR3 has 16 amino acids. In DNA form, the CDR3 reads TGTGCCACCAGCCGACTAGCGGGAGGGAGACCCCACGAGCAGTACTTC. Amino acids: CATSRLAGGRPHEQYF.

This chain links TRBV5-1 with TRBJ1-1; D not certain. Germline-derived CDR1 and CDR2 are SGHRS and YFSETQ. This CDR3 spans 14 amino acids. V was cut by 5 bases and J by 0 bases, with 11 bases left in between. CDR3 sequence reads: CASSQDPMNTEAFF. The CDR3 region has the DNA TGCGCCAGCAGTCAGGACCCTATGAACACTGAAGCTTTCTTT.

Here the CDR3 DNA reads TGTGCCAGCAGCTTCGGGACAGGCGAAATGGGCTATGGCTACACCTTC. Translated: CASSFGTGEMGYGYTF. The genes are TRBV5-8 and TRBJ1-2; TRBD1 matches at 8 bases. Germline lookup yields CDR1 SGHTS and CDR2 YDEGEE. V was clipped by 2 bases and J by 4 bases; unmatched bases: 10. The CDR3 is 16 residues long. The variable domain in full, with the rest retrieved from reference TRBV5-8 and TRBJ1-2, is EAGVTQSPTHLIKTRGQQATLRCSPISGHTSVYWYQQALGLGLQFLLWYDEGEERNRGNFPPRFSGRQFPNYSSELNVNALELEDSALYLCASSFGTGEMGYGYTFGSGTRLTVV.

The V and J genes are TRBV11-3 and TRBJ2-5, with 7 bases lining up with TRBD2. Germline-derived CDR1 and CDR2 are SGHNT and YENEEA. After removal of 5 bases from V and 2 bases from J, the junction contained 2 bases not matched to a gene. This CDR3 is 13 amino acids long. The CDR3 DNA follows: TGTGCCAGCAGCCTTAGCGGGCAAGAGACCCAGTACTTC. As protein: CASSLSGQETQYF.

The CDR3 is CASSSWDNQPQHF. CDR3 sequence (DNA): TGTGCCAGTAGTTCTTGGGACAATCAGCCCCAGCATTTT. This chain connects TRBV19 to TRBJ1-5; no clear D gene. CDR3 length: 13 amino acids. Per the germline V gene, CDR1 is LNHDA and CDR2 is SQIVND (reference sequence). Trimming cost V 5 bases and J 3 bases, with 8 bases left between them.

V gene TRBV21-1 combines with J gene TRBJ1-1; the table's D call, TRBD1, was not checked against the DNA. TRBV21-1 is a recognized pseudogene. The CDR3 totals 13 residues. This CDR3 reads CASNSRRYTEAFF. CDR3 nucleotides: TGTGCCAGCAACAGTAGGCGATACACTGAAGCTTTCTTT.

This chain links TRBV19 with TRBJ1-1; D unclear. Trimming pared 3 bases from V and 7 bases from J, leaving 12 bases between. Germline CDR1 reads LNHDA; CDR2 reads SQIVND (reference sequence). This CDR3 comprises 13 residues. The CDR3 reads CASSMPSAGEAFF. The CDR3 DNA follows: TGTGCCAGTAGTATGCCGAGCGCGGGTGAAGCTTTCTTT.

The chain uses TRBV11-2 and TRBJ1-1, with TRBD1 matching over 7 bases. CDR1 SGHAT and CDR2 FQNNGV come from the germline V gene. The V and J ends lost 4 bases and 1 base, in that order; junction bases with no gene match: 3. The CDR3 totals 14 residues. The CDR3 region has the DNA TGTGCCAGCAGCTCGACAGGGAAGAACACTGAAGCTTTCTTT. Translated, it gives CASSSTGKNTEAFF.

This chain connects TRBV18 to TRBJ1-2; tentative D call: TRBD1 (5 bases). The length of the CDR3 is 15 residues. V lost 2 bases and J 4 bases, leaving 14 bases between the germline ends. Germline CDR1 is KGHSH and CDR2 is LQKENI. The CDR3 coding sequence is TGTGCCAGCTCACCATCGGGGCAGGGCGCCTATGGCTACACCTTC. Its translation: CASSPSGQGAYGYTF. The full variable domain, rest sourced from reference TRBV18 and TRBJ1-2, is NAGVMQNPRHLVRRRGQEARLRCSPMKGHSHVYWYRQLPEEGLKFMVYLQKENIIDESGMPKERFSAEFPKEGPSILRIQQVVRGDSAAYFCASSPSGQGAYGYTFGSGTRLTVV.

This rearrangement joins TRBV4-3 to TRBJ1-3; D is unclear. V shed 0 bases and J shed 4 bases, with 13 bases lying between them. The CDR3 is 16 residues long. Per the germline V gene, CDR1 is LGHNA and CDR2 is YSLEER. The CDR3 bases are TGCGCCAGCAGCCAAGATATGGGGATTAGGGGAAACACCATATATTTT. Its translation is CASSQDMGIRGNTIYF.

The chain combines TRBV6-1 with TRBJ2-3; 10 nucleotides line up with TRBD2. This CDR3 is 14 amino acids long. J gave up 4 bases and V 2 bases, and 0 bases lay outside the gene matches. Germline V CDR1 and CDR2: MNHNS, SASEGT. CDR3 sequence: CASSELAGADTQYF. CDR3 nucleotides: TGTGCCAGCAGTGAACTAGCGGGAGCAGATACGCAGTATTTT.